These 25 T cell receptor beta chains originate from one sample sequenced in a study of cytotoxic CD8 clonotypes in ibrutinib-treated CLL. Assay used: immunoSEQ multiplex PCR; TCRdb lists only in-frame clones, some missing. The sample comprises 130,000 or so clones, around 85% of which are singletons, and about 1.9% rests with the top ten. The material was PBMCs, obtained after 24 months of ibrutinib treatment. Receptor source: a human donor with chronic lymphocytic leukemia.

This chain links TRBV29-1 with TRBJ1-1; D gene unclear. Germline V CDR1 and CDR2: SQVTM, ANQGSEA. The CDR3 runs 14 residues. Between the trimmed V and J ends, which lost 8 bases and 1 base, there was a span of 17 bases. The CDR3 spells CSSKGALQNTEAFF. The DNA of the CDR3 is TGCAGCTCGAAAGGTGCCCTCCAGAACACTGAAGCTTTCTTT.

The chain combines TRBV28 with TRBJ2-1; 7 bases fit TRBD1. The CDR3 length is 18 residues. Germline V gene data show CDR1 as MDHEN and CDR2 as SYDVKM. Trimming removed 6 bases from V and 4 bases from J; junction bases left unmatched: 18. This chain's CDR3 is CASSLPGLDRIKYNEQFF. The CDR3 DNA reads as TGTGCCAGCAGCCTACCTGGATTGGACAGGATAAAGTACAATGAGCAGTTCTTC.

A word on this clone: Additional DNA sequences in this sample encode the identical CDR3. The chain joins TRBV10-3 to TRBJ2-3; D not certain. V was shortened by 6 bases and J by 0 bases, with 10 bases between the two germline ends. The CDR3 runs 14 residues. Germline V gene sequence: CDR1 ENHRY, CDR2 SYGVKD. DNA for the CDR3: TGTGCCATCAGGACGACACTCAGCACAGATACGCAGTATTTT. It encodes CAIRTTLSTDTQYF.

Notes on this clone: At one boundary the junction diverges from the germline segment, which might be a read error. V and J are TRBV10-3 and TRBJ2-2; maybe TRBD1 (6 bases). The CDR3 runs 11 residues. CDR1 ENHRY and CDR2 SYGVKD come from the germline V gene. CDR3 protein: CAISGVGGLFF. CDR3 bases: TGTGCCATCAGTGGCGTAGGGGGGCTGTTTTTT.

CDR3: CASSSGTSRNEQFF. The DNA for the CDR3 is TGTGCCAGCAGTTCCGGGACTAGCCGCAATGAGCAGTTCTTC. This rearrangement joins TRBV28 to TRBJ2-1; the match to TRBD2 covers 9 bases. V lost 4 bases to trimming and J lost 6 bases; unmatched junction nucleotides: 4. CDR3 length: 14 amino acids. In germline, CDR1 is MDHEN, CDR2 SYDVKM.

V usage is TRBV6-5 and J usage is TRBJ2-7; 8 bases fit TRBD1. Germline CDR1 reads MNHEY; CDR2 reads SVGAGI. The CDR3 spans 14 residues. V gave up 6 bases and J gave up 1 base; unmatched junction bases: 5. CDR3 in DNA: TGTGCCAGCAGCCAGGGGGCGTGGTCCTACGAGCAGTACTTC. Residues: CASSQGAWSYEQYF.

V gene TRBV2 combines with J gene TRBJ1-5, with a weak D call TRBD1 (6 bases). V was cut by 4 bases and J by 3 bases, with 19 bases left in between. From germline, CDR1 is SNHLY and CDR2 FYNNEI. This CDR3 has 17 amino acids. The CDR3 protein is CASSGGETGEYNQPQHF. The CDR3 bases are TGTGCCAGCAGTGGAGGCGAGACAGGTGAATACAATCAGCCCCAGCATTTT.

The chain employs TRBV7-3 and TRBJ2-3; D is unresolved. The V gene lost 2 bases and the J gene lost 0 bases, with 9 bases spanning the gap. Per the germline V gene, CDR1 is SGHTA and CDR2 is FQGTGA. The CDR3 covers 15 residues. CDR3 in amino acids: CASSLLAVSTDTQYF. The CDR3 DNA reads TGTGCCAGCAGCTTACTTGCGGTTAGCACAGATACGCAGTATTTT.

The chain uses TRBV11-2 and TRBJ1-5, with D perhaps TRBD1 (6 bases). CDR3 size: 15 residues. Trimming shortened V by 5 bases and J by 0 bases, and 11 bases separated the two germline ends. In germline, CDR1 is SGHAT, CDR2 FQNNGV. The CDR3 here is CASSPDRFSNQPQHF. As DNA, the CDR3 is TGTGCCAGCAGCCCTGACAGGTTTAGCAATCAGCCCCAGCATTTT.

This rearrangement joins TRBV19 to TRBJ2-2; 7 bases agree with TRBD1. CDR1 and CDR2 (germline): LNHDA, SQIVND (reference sequence). V trimming: 7 bases; J trimming: 2 bases; junction bases outside the gene matches: 7. This CDR3 spans 15 amino acids. This chain's CDR3 is CASNLRDRNTGELFF. Written as DNA, the CDR3 is TGTGCCAGTAATCTCCGGGACAGAAACACCGGGGAGCTGTTTTTT.

The gene calls are TRBV28 and TRBJ2-1, with a tentative D call TRBD1 (5 bases). The CDR3 is made up of 14 amino acids. Trimming left V 5 bases short and J 8 bases short, with 16 bases between. The V gene's germline CDR1 is MDHEN and CDR2 SYDVKM. The CDR3: CASSLIQGLDEQFF. The CDR3 DNA is TGTGCCAGCAGTCTGATTCAGGGTTTGGATGAGCAGTTCTTC.

This clone came up a few times. This chain connects TRBV7-2 to TRBJ2-7; TRBD1 agrees at 8 bases. The CDR3 covers 18 residues. Germline trimming cut 6 bases from V and 0 bases from J; bases unmatched to any gene: 16. Germline V lookup: CDR1 SGHTA, CDR2 FQGNSA. The CDR3 here is CASRVDPHGTGLSYEQYF. The CDR3, as DNA: TGTGCCAGCAGGGTCGACCCCCACGGGACAGGCCTCTCCTACGAGCAGTACTTC.

The genes are TRBV21-1 and TRBJ2-5; the table's TRBD2 call for D was not verified on the DNA. TRBV21-1 has pseudogene status. The CDR3 contains 14 residues. CDR3 sequence (DNA): TGTGCCAGCAGCGCGGGGACTAGCGGGGAGACCCAGTACTTC. Protein product: CASSAGTSGETQYF.

The chain combines TRBV5-8 with TRBJ2-1; D may be TRBD1 (5 bases). CDR1 is SGHTS, CDR2 YDEGEE, per germline. The CDR3 is 13 residues long. The V gene lost 0 bases and the J gene lost 7 bases, with 8 bases spanning the gap. In nucleotides, the CDR3 is TGTGCCAGCAGCTTGGCCAGGGTTAATGAGCAGTTCTTC. Protein: CASSLARVNEQFF.

This clone was seen more than once but under ten times. The chain recombines TRBV18 with TRBJ2-5; 8 nucleotides agree with TRBD2. V shed 2 bases and J 2 bases; nucleotides not matched to a gene: 4. The CDR3 length is 15 residues. In germline, CDR1 is KGHSH, CDR2 LQKENI. CDR3 loop: CASSPIAGTQETQYF. CDR3 sequence (DNA): TGTGCCAGCTCACCAATAGCGGGGACACAAGAGACCCAGTACTTC.

The CDR3 protein is CASSSNSGAGFF. The CDR3 region has the DNA TGTGCCAGTAGTTCGAACTCGGGGGCGGGGTTCTTC. This chain uses TRBV19 with TRBJ2-1; perhaps D is TRBD1 or TRBD2 (6 bases each). Germline CDR1 LNHDA, CDR2 SQIVND (reference sequence). CDR3 size: 12 residues. V was pared by 5 bases and J by 15 bases, with 17 bases between.

The chain joins TRBV11-2 to TRBJ2-2; D perhaps matches TRBD1 (7 bases). V dropped 4 bases and J dropped 7 bases, with 22 bases sitting between them. The CDR3 is 17 amino acids. Germline V gene lookup returns CDR1 SGHAT and CDR2 FQNNGV. The CDR3 sequence is CASSSVQGGIQGGELFF. In DNA, the CDR3 is TGTGCCAGCAGCTCAGTCCAGGGGGGTATACAAGGCGGGGAGCTGTTTTTT.

This sequence joins TRBV28 and TRBJ1-5; tentative D call: TRBD1 (6 bases). The CDR3 is made up of 16 amino acids. V was trimmed by 5 bases and J by 1 base, leaving 15 bases between them. Germline loops: CDR1 MDHEN, CDR2 SYDVKM. CDR3 sequence: CASSPYRVRSNQPQHF. The CDR3, as DNA: TGTGCCAGCAGTCCCTACAGGGTGAGGAGCAATCAGCCCCAGCATTTT.

This clone was observed once. Other DNA sequences within the sample encode an identical CDR3. V and J are TRBV15 and TRBJ2-7; D is undetermined. Germline V gene data show CDR1 as LNHNV and CDR2 as YYDKDF (reference sequence). Trimming pared 0 bases from V and 4 bases from J, leaving 7 bases between. The CDR3 totals 13 residues. The CDR3 nucleotides read TGTGCCACCAGCAGAGATCCCTCTTACGAGCAGTACTTC. Amino acids: CATSRDPSYEQYF. The full variable domain, completed using reference TRBV15 and TRBJ2-7, is DAMVIQNPRYQVTQFGKPVTLSCSQTLNHNVMYWYQQKSSQAPKLLFHYYDKDFNNEADTPDNFQSRRPNTSFCFLDIRSPGLGDTAMYLCATSRDPSYEQYFGPGTRLTVT.

The V call is TRBV28, the J call TRBJ2-3, with 8 bases fitting TRBD2. CDR3 length equals 15 residues. Trimming cost V 7 bases and J 2 bases; bases outside gene matches: 8. Germline values: CDR1 MDHEN, CDR2 SYDVKM. CDR3 protein: CASNLAGIITDTQYF. The CDR3 DNA reads as TGTGCCAGCAACCTAGCGGGTATTATCACAGATACGCAGTATTTT.

This rearrangement joins TRBV7-3 to TRBJ2-3, with 11 bases aligning to TRBD1. CDR1 SGHTA and CDR2 FQGTGA come from the germline V gene. Trimming cost V 6 bases and J 4 bases; bases outside gene matches: 3. The CDR3 contains 14 residues. CDR3 residues: CASSWDRGADTQYF. The CDR3 region has the DNA TGTGCCAGCAGTTGGGACAGGGGGGCAGATACGCAGTATTTT.

Only one count was recorded for this clone. V and J are TRBV7-9 and TRBJ1-4; D not certain. CDR3 size: 13 residues. The germline CDR1 and CDR2 sequences are SEHNR and FQNEAQ (reference sequence). Between the trimmed V and J ends, which lost 0 bases and 13 bases, there was a span of 12 bases. The CDR3 DNA follows: TGTGCCAGCAGCTTAGCGATTGGGCTAAGACTGTTTTTT. Translating gives CASSLAIGLRLFF.

The chain uses TRBV28 and TRBJ1-5; 9 nucleotides align to TRBD1. The CDR3 sequence is 14 residues long. After removal of 8 bases from V and 1 base from J, the junction contained 3 bases not matched to a gene. Germline assignment: CDR1 MDHEN and CDR2 SYDVKM. The CDR3 protein is CASSGQGSNQPQHF. Here the CDR3 DNA reads TGTGCCAGCTCGGGACAGGGAAGCAATCAGCCCCAGCATTTT.

This sequence joins TRBV5-4 and TRBJ2-5; the match to TRBD1 covers 10 bases. The V gene's germline CDR1 is SGHNT and CDR2 YYREEE (reference sequence). The V and J ends lost 4 bases and 4 bases, in that order; junction bases with no gene match: 7. The CDR3 has 15 amino acids. CDR3 loop: CASSRPDRGPETQYF. The CDR3 DNA is TGTGCCAGCAGCCGCCCCGACAGGGGGCCAGAGACCCAGTACTTC.

The J gene is TRBJ1-6, the V gene TRBV6-1, with D maybe TRBD1 (5 bases). The germline gives CDR1 MNHNS, CDR2 SASEGT. CDR3 length equals 14 residues. V was trimmed by 7 bases and J by 8 bases, leaving 15 bases between them. CDR3 bases: TGTGCCAGCATCTTAGGGGTCTCTCATTCACCCCTCCACTTT. It is translated as CASILGVSHSPLHF.